This T cell receptor beta chain was recorded in a study of blood T cell repertoires in COVID-19. The overall study: Collection of acute and convalescent COVID-19 samples took place in the United States, Italy and Spain. The cDNA or gDNA used as material had been derived from T cells, B-cell-depleted T cells, or PBMCs.

Per the authors' pipeline: Nucleated cell number was recorded as an estimate derived from reference gene primer amplification. Assay used: immunoSEQ multiplex PCR; TCRdb lists only in-frame clones, some missing. The DNA was the basis for D and trimming; V, J and clone size are from that table. The table includes 140,000 or so clones, roughly 80% detected once. This CDR3 is built from 13 residues. Germline V gene sequence: CDR1 SGHRS, CDR2 YFSETQ. Trimming took 4 bases from V and 2 from J, leaving 8 bases between them. The material sequenced was peripheral blood. The chain carries TRBV5-1 and TRBJ2-3, with D hard to call. The receptor was derived from a woman older than 75 with acute or convalescent COVID-19. CDR3 amino acids: CASSEPPTDTQYF. As DNA, the CDR3 is TGCGCCAGCAGCGAGCCACCCACAGATACGCAGTATTTT.